This TCR beta chain emerged from a study of cytomegalovirus exposure and HLA in healthy donors. 13 Jbeta primers and 60 Vbeta primers were used for the PCR. Sequencing was performed with immunoSEQ multiplex PCR; in TCRdb, only in-frame clones are kept and a portion is missing. The sample has about 160,000 clones; roughly four fifths are singletons. Sample: PBMCs. The TCR sequence derives from a woman in her thirties or forties in good health and CMV-seronegative.

As DNA, the CDR3 is TGTGCCAGCAATTCCGGGACAGGGGGAGAGACCCAGTACTTC. This translates into CASNSGTGGETQYF. The chain couples TRBV2 to TRBJ2-5, with 11 bases lining up with TRBD1. The V and J ends lost 7 bases and 4 bases, in that order; junction bases with no gene match: 5. CDR1 is SNHLY and CDR2 is FYNNEI in the germline V gene. This CDR3 has 14 residues.